A selection of T cell receptor beta chains follows, all from one sample in a study of post-analysis software for immune sequencing data. One entry per CDR3 protein results from TCRdb running MiXCR on the PCR reads. The sample includes around 260,000 distinct CDR3 sequences, 36% of them seen just once. The sample consisted of blood. These receptors were collected from a girl aged 10 to 17 with multiple sclerosis. The CDR3 runs from the conserved cysteine through the conserved F or W.

V gene	J gene	CDR3 protein
TRBV11-2	TRBJ1-4	CASGGTGHEKLFF
TRBV12-3/TRBV12-4	TRBJ1-6	CASRESSYNSPLHF
TRBV20-1	TRBJ2-1	CSASQLAGGYNEQFF
TRBV7-9	TRBJ1-1	CASSSGTGIEAFF
TRBV4-2	TRBJ2-5	CASSQAQTSGGFRDEQYF
TRBV20-1	TRBJ1-4	CSATKGGLNEKLFF
TRBV7-2	TRBJ2-1	CASSLKVPEEQFF
TRBV5-1	TRBJ2-5	CASSLGHSWGETQYF
TRBV5-1	TRBJ2-7	CASSPKPGREQYF
TRBV6-4	TRBJ2-1	CASSEAGGYNEQFF
TRBV7-8	TRBJ2-7	CASSLGVSYEQYF
TRBV3-1	TRBJ2-2	CASSQLGHNTGELFF